Following are 13 T cell receptor beta chains from one sample sequenced in a study of blood T cell repertoires in COVID-19. Data came from immunoSEQ multiplex PCR; TCRdb stores just in-frame clones and leaves some out. The table records 100,000 to 150,000 clones, about 84% of them present only once. The sample consisted of peripheral blood. These receptors were obtained from a woman aged 55-70 years with acute or convalescent COVID-19.

The J gene is TRBJ2-4, the V gene TRBV3-1 (or the pseudogene TRBV3-2), with 7 bases aligning to TRBD1. CDR1 LGHDT and CDR2 YNNKEL come from the germline V gene (reference sequence). V gave up 0 bases and J gave up 3 bases; unmatched junction bases: 8. The CDR3 is made up of 17 amino acids. The CDR3 nucleotides read TGTGCCAGCAGCCAAGATTCTCGACAGGGTGGCAAAAACATTCAGTACTTC. Its translation: CASSQDSRQGGKNIQYF.

The J gene is TRBJ2-5, the V gene TRBV7-2; D not certain. Germline CDR1 is SGHTA and CDR2 is FQGNSA. The CDR3 has 14 residues. The germline V and J ends were trimmed by 1 base and 2 bases, with 8 bases remaining between them. CDR3 DNA sequence: TGTGCCAGCAGCTTAGGGAGCCTACAAGAGACCCAGTACTTC. It codes for CASSLGSLQETQYF. Complete variable domain (other parts from reference TRBV7-2 and TRBJ2-5): GAGVSQSPSNKVTEKGKDVELRCDPISGHTALYWYRQSLGQGLEFLIYFQGNSAPDKSGLPSDRFSAERTGGSVSTLTIQRTQQEDSAVYLCASSLGSLQETQYFGPGTRLLVL.

This clone has only one observation. This chain uses TRBV27 with TRBJ2-1; 9 nucleotides line up with TRBD1. The CDR3 contains 13 residues. Germline V lookup: CDR1 MNHEY, CDR2 SMNVEV (reference sequence). V was pared by 10 bases and J by 4 bases, with 5 bases of the junction left unmatched. Here the CDR3 DNA reads TGTGCCACCTTCGGACAGGGGTACAATGAGCAGTTCTTC. This encodes CATFGQGYNEQFF.

The chain employs TRBV18 and TRBJ1-4, with TRBD1 matching 7 bases. The CDR3 contains 14 residues. Germline-derived CDR1 and CDR2 are KGHSH and LQKENI. After removal of 2 bases from V and 8 bases from J, the junction contained 5 bases not matched to a gene. CDR3 nucleotide sequence: TGTGCCAGCTCACCATTGACAGGGTGGGAAAAACTGTTTTTT. It yields the protein CASSPLTGWEKLFF. Using reference TRBV18 and TRBJ1-4 for the parts outside the CDR3, the full variable domain is NAGVMQNPRHLVRRRGQEARLRCSPMKGHSHVYWYRQLPEEGLKFMVYLQKENIIDESGMPKERFSAEFPKEGPSILRIQQVVRGDSAAYFCASSPLTGWEKLFFGSGTQLSVL.

V usage is TRBV18 and J usage is TRBJ1-4; D ambiguous. The germline V gene has CDR1 KGHSH and CDR2 LQKENI. V lost 3 bases and J lost 8, with 19 bases in between. This CDR3 spans 16 amino acids. CDR3 protein: CASSPSYGLGEEKLFF. The CDR3 DNA sequence: TGTGCCAGCTCACCGTCCTACGGCCTAGGAGAGGAAAAACTGTTTTTT.

This chain joins TRBV6-5 and TRBJ1-2; 8 nucleotides agree with TRBD1. CDR1 is MNHEY, CDR2 SVGAGI, per germline. V lost 2 bases, J lost 8 bases, and 4 bases stayed unmatched. CDR3 length: 13 residues. The CDR3 DNA is TGTGCCAGCAGTTACCCCGGGACAGGAGGCTACACCTTC. Protein sequence: CASSYPGTGGYTF.

The chain uses TRBV12-5 and TRBJ2-7, with D possibly being TRBD1 (7 bases). The V gene's germline CDR1 is LGHNT and CDR2 FRNRAP. Trimming removed 6 bases at V and 0 bases at J, with 9 bases between. The CDR3 contains 13 residues. CDR3 region: CASGRDSSYEQYV. For the CDR3, the DNA is TGTGCTAGTGGGCGGGACAGCTCCTACGAGCAGTACGTC.

This clone appeared a single time. The rearrangement joins TRBV18 to TRBJ1-1; a possible D gene is TRBD1 (5 bases). CDR1 is KGHSH and CDR2 is LQKENI in the germline V gene. The CDR3 has 14 amino acids. V was pared by 3 bases and J by 1 base, with 9 bases between. DNA for the CDR3: TGTGCCAGCTCACCGCAGGGTGGGAACACTGAAGCTTTCTTT. Translation gives CASSPQGGNTEAFF.

The chain couples TRBV25-1 to TRBJ2-2; D unclear. Per the germline V gene, CDR1 is MGHDK and CDR2 is SYGVNS. There are 14 residues in the CDR3. The V and J ends lost 3 bases and 4 bases respectively, with 9 bases between them. The CDR3 reads CASSDGLFTGELFF. As DNA, the CDR3 is TGTGCCAGCAGTGACGGTCTCTTCACCGGGGAGCTGTTTTTT.

The chain carries TRBV20-1 and TRBJ2-5, with TRBD2 as a possible D gene (5 bases). Germline V lookup: CDR1 DFQATT, CDR2 SNEGSKA (reference sequence). Trimming stripped 5 bases from V and 4 bases from J, with 8 bases between. CDR3 length: 11 amino acids. The CDR3 sequence is CSADGLETQYF. CDR3 in DNA: TGCAGTGCTGACGGACTAGAGACCCAGTACTTC.

J is TRBJ1-1 and V is TRBV4-2; D perhaps matches TRBD1 (6 bases). The germline V and J ends were trimmed by 0 bases and 1 base, with 9 bases remaining between them. Germline CDR1 and CDR2: LGHNA and YNFKEQ. This CDR3 contains 15 residues. CDR3 nucleotide sequence: TGTGCCAGCAGCCAAGACGACAGGCCGAACACTGAAGCTTTCTTT. Encoded protein: CASSQDDRPNTEAFF.

This clone has a handful of counts. The CDR3 reads CASRKDRSWGYTF. For the CDR3, the DNA is TGTGCCAGCAGAAAGGACAGGTCCTGGGGCTACACCTTC. The gene calls are TRBV12-3 or TRBV12-4 and TRBJ1-2; TRBD1 matches at 7 bases. Trimming at V came to 6 bases and at J to 8 bases, leaving 9 bases not matched to a gene. This CDR3 has 13 amino acids.

The chain couples TRBV19 to TRBJ2-5; 9 bases match TRBD2. The germline V gene has CDR1 LNHDA and CDR2 SQIVND (reference sequence). The CDR3 runs to 15 residues. Losses at the gene ends were 11 bases for V and 5 bases for J; bases not matched to a gene: 15. The CDR3 loop is CASSTAGGLKETQYF. CDR3 coding DNA: TGTGCCTCCTCAACGGCGGGGGGGCTAAAGGAGACCCAGTACTTC.